The rows below give T cell receptor beta chains drawn from one sample of a study of Tregs in tolerant kidney transplant recipients. The data were produced by immunoSEQ multiplex PCR, yet TCRdb's version contains in-frame clones alone and is incomplete. The profile shows about 31,000 clones, 65% to 85% of them singletons. No antigen has been identified for these receptors. Sequenced: Tregs from blood cultured with allogeneic cells. The receptor source for this set is a human donor in good health. CDR3s include the opening cysteine and the closing phenylalanine or tryptophan. Each record gives: D gene, V gene, J gene, clone size, CDR3 protein, CDR3 DNA. A D gene is named only where the DNA matches it firmly. Where a row states a size, it is once, few, many or the class of an expanded clone; other rows omit it.

-,TRBV6-6,TRBJ1-1,-,CASSLHRNKAFF,TGTGCCAGCAGTCTCCACAGAAACAAAGCTTTCTTT
TRBD1,TRBV2,TRBJ1-1,-,CASRIRTGGGTEAFF,TGTGCCAGCAGAATCCGGACAGGGGGCGGCACTGAAGCTTTCTTT
-,TRBV18,TRBJ1-1,-,CASSPPSGRNTEAFF,TGTGCCAGCTCACCACCGTCCGGGAGGAACACTGAAGCTTTCTTT
-,TRBV7-2,TRBJ1-2,once,CASSMRRRSIYTF,TGTGCCAGCAGCATGCGAAGGCGTTCCATCTACACCTTC
-,TRBV11-2,TRBJ1-6,-,CASSSGWDSPLHF,TGTGCCAGCAGCTCGGGTTGGGACTCACCCCTCCACTTT
-,TRBV5-8,TRBJ2-2,-,CASSRGQSGELFF,TGTGCCAGCAGCCGAGGACAGTCCGGGGAGCTGTTTTTT
TRBD2,TRBV6-6,TRBJ2-5,-,CASPPRGGRVETQYF,TGTGCCAGCCCCCCACGAGGCGGGAGGGTGGAGACCCAGTACTTC
TRBD1,TRBV7-9,TRBJ2-1,-,CASRRQGASNEQFF,TGTGCCAGCAGACGACAGGGGGCAAGCAATGAGCAGTTCTTC
-,TRBV5-6,TRBJ2-4,-,CASSLLGFLAKNIQYF,TGTGCCAGCAGCTTGTTGGGATTCCTAGCCAAAAACATTCAGTACTTC
-,TRBV7-9,TRBJ2-3,-,CASSLNNSPQDTQYF,TGTGCCAGCAGCTTGAATAATTCACCACAAGATACGCAGTATTTT
-,TRBV11-2,TRBJ1-4,-,CASSLYRGRNEKLFF,TGTGCCAGCAGCTTATATCGGGGGCGTAATGAAAAACTGTTTTTT
TRBD1,TRBV6-1,TRBJ1-2,-,CASSEGDRGRLNYGYTF,TGTGCCAGCAGTGAAGGGGACAGGGGGCGTTTGAACTATGGCTACACCTTC
-,TRBV7-9,TRBJ2-3,-,CASSLAGSTDTQYF,TGTGCCAGCAGCTTAGCGGGGAGCACAGATACGCAGTATTTT
TRBD2,TRBV18,TRBJ2-1,-,CASSPSGGDYNEQFF,TGTGCCAGCTCACCCAGCGGGGGGGACTACAATGAGCAGTTCTTC
TRBD1,TRBV6-5,TRBJ2-2,-,CASSQPGQGAEELFF,TGTGCCAGCAGTCAACCGGGACAGGGGGCGGAGGAGCTGTTTTTT
-,TRBV7-3,TRBJ2-1,-,CASSLRPDREQFF,TGTGCCAGCAGCCTTCGGCCTGACCGTGAGCAGTTCTTC